The 10 T cell receptor beta chains listed next were all sequenced from one sample in a study of blood T cell repertoires in COVID-19. Sequencing used immunoSEQ multiplex PCR; TCRdb keeps in-frame clones, though not all of them. The top ten hold approximately 1.5% of the sample, which has roughly 73,000 clones, roughly 90% seen once. Sequenced input: peripheral blood. The source of these receptors is a man aged 50 to 59 with acute or convalescent COVID-19.

The sample holds a few counts of this clone. This chain links TRBV7-2 with TRBJ2-1; 7 nucleotides match TRBD2. This CDR3 has 15 amino acids. CDR1 is SGHTA and CDR2 is FQGNSA in the germline V gene. With 5 bases clipped from V and 0 bases from J, the junction kept 4 bases outside the gene matches. DNA of the CDR3: TGTGCCAGCAGCGAGGGCGGGAGCTCCTACAATGAGCAGTTCTTC. Translation gives CASSEGGSSYNEQFF. The whole variable domain, filled in from reference TRBV7-2 and TRBJ2-1, reads GAGVSQSPSNKVTEKGKDVELRCDPISGHTALYWYRQSLGQGLEFLIYFQGNSAPDKSGLPSDRFSAERTGGSVSTLTIQRTQQEDSAVYLCASSEGGSSYNEQFFGPGTRLTVL.

The rearrangement uses TRBV7-3 and TRBJ2-1; 15 bases are shared with TRBD2. The ends lost 5 bases at V and 10 bases at J; junction bases unmatched: 3. Germline assignment: CDR1 SGHTA and CDR2 FQGTGA. This CDR3 is 14 amino acids long. In DNA form, the CDR3 reads TGTGCCAGCAGCCCCGGGACTAGCGGGAGGGAGCAGTTCTTC. Translating it yields CASSPGTSGREQFF.

The chain joins TRBV7-2 to TRBJ1-2; D is unclear. The CDR3 is made up of 16 amino acids. Deletions cut 6 bases from V and 0 bases from J, with 17 bases between. Germline V gives CDR1 SGHTA, CDR2 FQGNSA. The CDR3 sequence: CASSPRPTRANYGYTF. The CDR3 DNA is TGTGCCAGCAGTCCGCGACCGACTCGGGCTAACTATGGCTACACCTTC.

DNA for the CDR3: TGTGCCAGCAGCTGGGACAGAGACAATGAGCAGTTCTTC. Amino acid sequence: CASSWDRDNEQFF. This chain uses TRBV2 with TRBJ2-1, with TRBD1 matching 7 bases. The CDR3 contains 13 residues. The V and J ends lost 6 bases and 5 bases, in that order; junction bases with no gene match: 4. Germline V gene data show CDR1 as SNHLY and CDR2 as FYNNEI.

The V call is TRBV10-2, the J call TRBJ2-2; 9 bases are shared with TRBD2. There are 17 residues in the CDR3. Germline-derived CDR1 and CDR2 are WSHSY and SAAADI. V shed 0 bases, J shed 5 bases, and the junction held 7 bases outside the gene matches. The CDR3 DNA follows: TGCGCCAGCAGTGAGTCGCGGGCGGGAGGGCGGACCGGGGAGCTGTTTTTT. The encoded protein is CASSESRAGGRTGELFF.

The chain combines TRBV19 with TRBJ1-1; D is perhaps TRBD1 (5 bases). The CDR3 spans 14 residues. V shed 3 bases and J shed 5 bases, with 13 bases lying between them. Germline assignment: CDR1 LNHDA and CDR2 SQIVND (reference sequence). As DNA, the CDR3 is TGTGCCAGTAGTATGGATGGTGGGACTACTGAAGCTTTCTTT. This sequence encodes CASSMDGGTTEAFF.

V and J are TRBV6-5 and TRBJ2-3; maybe TRBD2 (5 bases). This CDR3 is built from 13 residues. Looked up from germline, CDR1 is MNHEY and CDR2 is SVGAGI. This CDR3 reads CATSPAGADTQYF. In DNA, the CDR3 is TGTGCTACTTCGCCGGCCGGGGCAGATACGCAGTATTTT.

This clone has just one count. The chain carries TRBV28 and TRBJ1-6; 9 bases map to TRBD1. Germline V gene sequence: CDR1 MDHEN, CDR2 SYDVKM. J was trimmed by 9 bases and V by 7 bases; bases with no gene match: 10. The CDR3 totals 15 residues. The chain's CDR3 is CASKIQGALSSPLHF. The CDR3 nucleotides read TGTGCCAGCAAGATACAGGGGGCGCTTAGTTCACCCCTCCACTTT.

This chain connects TRBV6-5 to TRBJ1-5, with D perhaps matching TRBD1 (5 bases). The CDR3 is made up of 15 amino acids. From germline, CDR1 is MNHEY and CDR2 SVGAGI. The V and J ends lost 6 bases and 5 bases respectively, with 17 bases between them. The CDR3 coding sequence is TGTGCCAGCAGCGGGGGGTGGAGAGAGGATCAGCCCCAGCATTTT. Its translation is CASSGGWREDQPQHF.

The rearrangement uses TRBV19 and TRBJ2-2; weak D call: TRBD1 (6 bases). The V end was cut by 4 bases, the J end by 0 bases, with 9 bases between. Per germline, CDR1 LNHDA and CDR2 SQIVND (reference sequence). The CDR3 has 15 amino acids. The CDR3 region has the DNA TGTGCCAGTAGTACCGGACAGTCGAACACCGGGGAGCTGTTTTTT. Translation: CASSTGQSNTGELFF.